Below are 7 T cell receptor beta chains sequenced from a single sample in a study of CD8 T cells in Susac syndrome. The RNA, 0.5 to 1 ug, was put through reverse transcription using random hexamers. TCRdb re-derived calls from the immunoSEQ multiplex PCR reads in MiXCR, one entry per CDR3 protein. Here the sample spans roughly 140,000 distinct CDR3 sequences, around 96% being singletons. Sequencing was carried out using CD8+ T cells from PBMCs. Source of these receptors: a human donor with multiple sclerosis.

The chain couples TRBV29-1 to TRBJ1-2, with D perhaps matching TRBD1 (5 bases). V was clipped by 5 bases and J by 3 bases, with 13 bases between them. Germline assignment: CDR1 SQVTM and CDR2 ANQGSEA. The CDR3 is 13 amino acids. CDR3 region: CSVTREADYGYTF. The CDR3 DNA follows: TGCAGCGTTACCAGGGAAGCTGACTATGGCTACACCTTC.

This clonotype has just one count. This chain uses TRBV7-2 with TRBJ1-6, with a possible D match to TRBD1 (5 bases). Germline V gives CDR1 SGHTA, CDR2 FQGNSA. With 8 bases removed from V and 8 bases from J, the gap between germline ends came to 16 bases. There are 14 residues in the CDR3. In DNA form, the CDR3 reads TGTGCCAGCGGAGTCAGGGTCGGGGATTCACCCCTCCACTTT. Protein sequence: CASGVRVGDSPLHF.

The sample holds one count of this clonotype. The genes are TRBV27 and TRBJ1-1; no reliable D call. The CDR3 is 14 amino acids. V was clipped by 1 base and J by 1 base, with 7 bases between them. Germline V gene sequence: CDR1 MNHEY, CDR2 SMNVEV (reference sequence). The CDR3 DNA follows: TGTGCCAGCAGTTTATTTGCGGAGAACACTGAAGCTTTCTTT. Its protein product is CASSLFAENTEAFF.

J is TRBJ1-1 and V is TRBV29-1, with 8 bases matching TRBD1. V lost 7 bases and J lost 7; bases outside the gene matches: 5. The CDR3 length is 11 residues. Germline V lookup: CDR1 SQVTM, CDR2 ANQGSEA. The CDR3 reads CSARGRDEAFF. Here the CDR3 DNA reads TGCAGCGCCAGGGGGCGGGATGAAGCTTTCTTT.

The chain carries TRBV7-9 and TRBJ2-1; D remains ambiguous. V was cut by 5 bases and J by 8 bases, with 7 bases left in between. The CDR3 has 11 residues. Germline V gene lookup returns CDR1 SEHNR and CDR2 FQNEAQ (reference sequence). Here the CDR3 reads CASSGVDEQFF. The CDR3 DNA follows: TGTGCCAGCAGCGGGGTCGATGAGCAGTTCTTC.

The chain uses TRBV27 and TRBJ1-5; D not certain. Germline V gene data show CDR1 as MNHEY and CDR2 as SMNVEV (reference sequence). The V gene lost 2 bases and the J gene lost 0 bases, with 11 bases spanning the gap. This CDR3 spans 16 amino acids. Written as DNA, the CDR3 is TGTGCCAGCAGTTTAGGACCAAACTATAGCAATCAGCCCCAGCATTTT. This translates into CASSLGPNYSNQPQHF.

This clonotype was seen only a few times. The J gene is TRBJ2-5, the V gene TRBV9; the D gene is possibly TRBD2 (5 bases). Between the trimmed V and J ends, which lost 4 bases and 3 bases, there was a span of 10 bases. The CDR3 runs to 13 residues. Germline V gives CDR1 SGDLS, CDR2 YYNGEE. This chain's CDR3 is CASSPSGEETQYF. In DNA, the CDR3 is TGTGCCAGCAGCCCCAGCGGAGAAGAGACCCAGTACTTC.